The next 29 T cell receptor beta chains were all read from a single sample in a study of T cells in localized non-small cell lung cancer. This table comes from immunoSEQ multiplex PCR, and its TCRdb copy is limited to in-frame clones, with some not included. The repertoire includes some 25,000 clones, about 86% of them detected once, and under 6.5% sits in the top ten. The specimen was peripheral blood, collected before any cancer treatment. These receptors were taken from an older male donor with stage II squamous cell lung carcinoma.

The chain joins TRBV5-1 to TRBJ1-4; TRBD1 aligns across 7 bases. This CDR3 is 15 amino acids long. The trim removed 5 bases at V and 6 bases at J, leaving 10 bases unmatched. Germline CDR1 and CDR2: SGHRS and YFSETQ. Written as DNA, the CDR3 is TGCGCCAGCAGGAGAGGGGGCGCCGGGGATGAAAAACTGTTTTTT. This gives the protein CASRRGGAGDEKLFF.

This rearrangement joins TRBV7-2 to TRBJ1-2; a weak D match, TRBD1 (5 bases). The CDR3 has 14 amino acids. CDR1 SGHTA and CDR2 FQGNSA come from the germline V gene. V lost 5 bases and J 4 bases, leaving 14 bases between the germline ends. This chain's CDR3 is CASSLQVSLYGYTF. The CDR3 DNA sequence: TGTGCCAGCAGCCTACAGGTATCCCTCTATGGCTACACCTTC.

The chain links TRBV7-9 to TRBJ2-3; tentatively, D is TRBD1 (6 bases). The V end lost 4 bases, the J end lost 1 base, and 18 bases lay between the germline ends. CDR1 SEHNR and CDR2 FQNEAQ come from the germline V gene (reference sequence). The CDR3 extends over 17 amino acids. CDR3 sequence: CASSWPWGPEGTDTQYF. In nucleotides, the CDR3 is TGTGCCAGCAGCTGGCCGTGGGGGCCTGAGGGCACAGATACGCAGTATTTT.

V gene TRBV5-1 combines with J gene TRBJ2-3; 7 bases match TRBD1. CDR1 is SGHRS and CDR2 is YFSETQ in the germline V gene. The CDR3 length is 15 residues. Trimming cost V 0 bases and J 4 bases; bases outside gene matches: 5. CDR3 protein: CASSLVGQGADTQYF. DNA of the CDR3: TGCGCCAGCAGCTTGGTAGGGCAGGGGGCAGATACGCAGTATTTT.

The rearrangement links TRBV11-2 to TRBJ1-4; D is unclear. V gave up 2 bases and J gave up 0 bases, with 10 bases separating them. This CDR3 has 16 amino acids. Germline values: CDR1 SGHAT, CDR2 FQNNGV. The CDR3: CASSLRRRSTNEKLFF. The CDR3 DNA reads TGTGCCAGCAGCTTAAGGCGCCGATCAACTAATGAAAAACTGTTTTTT.

V usage is TRBV27 and J usage is TRBJ1-4; tentatively, D is TRBD1 (6 bases). CDR1 and CDR2 from the germline V gene are MNHEY and SMNVEV (reference sequence). The CDR3 is 14 residues long. V was clipped by 3 bases and J by 4 bases, with 9 bases between them. The CDR3 region has the DNA TGTGCCAGCAGTTTCGGACAGAATAATGAAAAACTGTTTTTT. It yields the protein CASSFGQNNEKLFF.

This clone appeared a single time. The V call is TRBV6-5, the J call TRBJ1-5; TRBD1 might be the D (5 bases). Trimming stripped 7 bases from V and 3 bases from J, with 16 bases between. The CDR3 is 15 residues long. The germline CDR1 and CDR2 sequences are MNHEY and SVGAGI. The CDR3 protein is CASKKGPTYNQPQHF. For the CDR3, the DNA is TGTGCCAGCAAAAAGGGACCGACGTACAATCAGCCCCAGCATTTT.

V gene TRBV19 combines with J gene TRBJ1-1; D ambiguous. CDR3 length: 13 residues. Between the trimmed V and J ends, which lost 1 base and 1 base, there was a span of 4 bases. CDR1 and CDR2 from the germline V gene are LNHDA and SQIVND (reference sequence). The CDR3 reads CASSIGTNTEAFF. The CDR3 DNA reads TGTGCCAGTAGTATAGGTACGAACACTGAAGCTTTCTTT.

The chain combines TRBV7-9 with TRBJ2-7; unclear D gene. Trimming shortened V by 5 bases and J by 6 bases, and 14 bases separated the two germline ends. Germline V CDR1 and CDR2: SEHNR, FQNEAQ (reference sequence). The CDR3 is made up of 13 amino acids. The CDR3 nucleotides read TGTGCCAGCAGCCTAGTGGGTTCGGTCGAGCAGTACTTC. Its protein is CASSLVGSVEQYF. Combining the CDR3 with reference TRBV7-9 and TRBJ2-7 gives the whole variable domain DTGVSQNPRHKITKRGQNVTFRCDPISEHNRLYWYRQTLGQGPEFLTYFQNEAQLEKSRLLSDRFSAERPKGSFSTLEIQRTEQGDSAMYLCASSLVGSVEQYFGPGTRLTVT.

The chain carries TRBV15 and TRBJ2-7, with D tentatively TRBD1 (6 bases). Trimming left V 5 bases short and J 2 bases short, with 19 bases between. Looked up from germline, CDR1 is LNHNV and CDR2 is YYDKDF (reference sequence). This CDR3 contains 16 residues. CDR3 DNA sequence: TGTGCCACCAGCCCCTCACCCCACACAGGGACCTACGAGCAGTACTTC. Its translation: CATSPSPHTGTYEQYF.

The genes are TRBV7-9 and TRBJ2-1, with TRBD1 identical over 12 bases. The germline V gene encodes CDR1 SEHNR and CDR2 FQNEAQ (reference sequence). The V gene end was trimmed by 2 bases and the J gene end by 8 bases; junction bases not matched to a gene: 7. This CDR3 is 16 amino acids long. CDR3 loop: CASSLWGQGASDEQFF. CDR3 DNA sequence: TGTGCCAGCAGCTTATGGGGACAGGGGGCAAGCGATGAGCAGTTCTTC.

This clone was found once. The chain couples TRBV30 to TRBJ1-1, with TRBD1 as a possible D gene (6 bases). Germline V gives CDR1 GTSNPN, CDR2 SVGIG (reference sequence). The CDR3 is 15 amino acids. V was shortened by 2 bases and J by 3 bases, with 16 bases between the two germline ends. For the CDR3, the DNA is TGTGCCTGGAGTACCCAGGGGTACGCGGACACTGAAGCTTTCTTT. Translation gives CAWSTQGYADTEAFF.

This chain links TRBV11-2 with TRBJ2-7, with D tentatively TRBD2 (6 bases). This CDR3 has 16 amino acids. The germline V gene has CDR1 SGHAT and CDR2 FQNNGV. The V and J ends lost 4 bases and 7 bases respectively, with 23 bases between them. In nucleotides, the CDR3 is TGTGCCAGCAGCTCTTCTCGGGACTCCAGATGGGAGGAGCAGTACTTC. Residues: CASSSSRDSRWEEQYF.

This chain links TRBV29-1 with TRBJ2-1; 13 bases align to TRBD2. Germline V gene lookup returns CDR1 SQVTM and CDR2 ANQGSEA. There are 15 residues in the CDR3. V lost 4 bases and J lost 6; bases outside the gene matches: 6. The CDR3 nucleotides are TGCAGCGTTGCCCCGACTAGCGGGGGGAGCAATGAGCAGTTCTTC. This encodes CSVAPTSGGSNEQFF.

CDR3 DNA: TGTGCCATCAGTCGTGGAACCTGTATACAAAGTCGGGCCAACGTCCTGACTTTC. Translating gives CAISRGTCIQSRANVLTF. The genes are TRBV10-3 and TRBJ2-6; D remains unclear. The V end lost 5 bases, the J end lost 5 bases, and 22 bases lay between the germline ends. Germline CDR1 ENHRY, CDR2 SYGVKD. This CDR3 spans 18 amino acids.

This chain links TRBV5-1 with TRBJ1-1; tentative D call: TRBD1 (5 bases). Per germline, CDR1 SGHRS and CDR2 YFSETQ. The CDR3 sequence is 14 residues long. The V end lost 3 bases, the J end lost 0 bases, and 9 bases lay between the germline ends. CDR3 nucleotides: TGCGCCAGCAGCTCGGACACACTGAACACTGAAGCTTTCTTT. It specifies CASSSDTLNTEAFF.

The chain uses TRBV10-3 and TRBJ2-7; TRBD2 matches at 7 bases. V gave up 2 bases and J gave up 3 bases; unmatched junction bases: 13. Germline assignment: CDR1 ENHRY and CDR2 SYGVKD. The CDR3 is made up of 17 amino acids. In nucleotides, the CDR3 is TGTGCCATCAGTGAGAGGGACTACCAGCGTATAGACTACGAGCAGTACTTC. It codes for CAISERDYQRIDYEQYF.

The chain recombines TRBV27 with TRBJ2-1; 10 bases are a match to TRBD2. V was clipped by 6 bases and J by 9 bases; unmatched bases: 11. Germline V gives CDR1 MNHEY, CDR2 SMNVEV (reference sequence). The CDR3 is 15 amino acids. CDR3 region: CASSPPAGGPSEQFF. The DNA of the CDR3 is TGTGCCAGCAGCCCCCCAGCGGGAGGGCCGAGTGAGCAGTTCTTC.

In its sample, this clone was seen once. The CDR3 nucleotides read TGCGCCAGCGCTTACCAGGGGGCGCGAGGCTACACCTTC. This encodes CASAYQGARGYTF. This chain uses TRBV5-1 with TRBJ1-2; 8 nucleotides agree with TRBD1. CDR1 is SGHRS and CDR2 is YFSETQ in the germline V gene. The CDR3 is 13 residues long. The trim removed 7 bases at V and 8 bases at J, leaving 10 bases unmatched.

This rearrangement joins TRBV5-5 to TRBJ1-5; D is unresolved. Germline V gives CDR1 SGHKS, CDR2 YYEKEE (reference sequence). The V end was cut by 0 bases, the J end by 3 bases, with 10 bases between. The CDR3 length is 15 residues. The CDR3 loop reads CASSLGAGNNQPQHF. The CDR3 DNA follows: TGTGCCAGCAGCTTGGGGGCAGGCAACAATCAGCCCCAGCATTTT.

The rearrangement uses TRBV6-5 and TRBJ2-2; D not certain. V shed 8 bases and J shed 2 bases, with 9 bases lying between them. The germline CDR1 and CDR2 sequences are MNHEY and SVGAGI. CDR3 length: 13 amino acids. CDR3 sequence: CASESPNTGELFF. The CDR3 DNA is TGTGCCAGCGAGAGCCCAAACACCGGGGAGCTGTTTTTT.

This clone was observed a single time. The chain joins TRBV30 to TRBJ2-5, with TRBD1 matching over 8 bases. Trimming cost V 0 bases and J 5 bases; bases outside gene matches: 5. Germline CDR1 reads GTSNPN; CDR2 reads SVGIG (reference sequence). This CDR3 is 14 amino acids long. The CDR3 nucleotides read TGTGCCTGGAGTGTACAGGGGGACGGGGAGACCCAGTACTTC. Its translation is CAWSVQGDGETQYF.

The chain links TRBV5-4 to TRBJ2-1; no clear D gene. CDR1 is SGHNT, CDR2 YYREEE, per germline (reference sequence). Trimming took off 2 bases at V and 3 bases at J, with 9 bases between the two ends. CDR3 length: 14 residues. In DNA, the CDR3 is TGTGCCAGCAGCTTCTCTAGTAGCTACAATGAGCAGTTCTTC. Translating gives CASSFSSSYNEQFF.

V and J are TRBV5-6 and TRBJ2-7, with D perhaps matching TRBD1 (6 bases). Germline values: CDR1 SGHDT, CDR2 YYEEEE. V shed 6 bases and J shed 2 bases, with 12 bases lying between them. This CDR3 has 13 amino acids. The CDR3 sequence: CASMGAPTYEQYF. The CDR3 DNA reads TGTGCCAGCATGGGGGCCCCTACCTACGAGCAGTACTTC.

The rearrangement joins TRBV4-3 to TRBJ1-5; maybe TRBD1 (5 bases). The length of the CDR3 is 15 residues. Germline CDR1 and CDR2: LGHNA and YSLEER. Trimming cost V 0 bases and J 5 bases, with 11 bases left between them. DNA for the CDR3: TGCGCCAGCAGCCAAGATTCAGGGAGGGATCAGCCCCAGCATTTT. This sequence encodes CASSQDSGRDQPQHF.

DNA for the CDR3: TGCAGCGTTGCCGACGCGTTTACGGCTAATGAAAAACTGTTTTTT. Encoded protein: CSVADAFTANEKLFF. V gene TRBV29-1 combines with J gene TRBJ1-4; no firm D call. The germline V and J ends were trimmed by 4 bases and 3 bases, with 15 bases remaining between them. Looked up from germline, CDR1 is SQVTM and CDR2 is ANQGSEA. The CDR3 is 15 amino acids.

The chain recombines TRBV19 with TRBJ2-1; TRBD1 agrees at 9 bases. V lost 6 bases to trimming and J lost 7 bases; unmatched junction nucleotides: 16. The CDR3 sequence is 17 residues long. Germline-derived CDR1 and CDR2 are LNHDA and SQIVND (reference sequence). The CDR3 DNA reads as TGTGCCAGTAGAAGGACAGGGGAAGGATTGTCGGGGAATGAGCAGTTCTTC. It yields the protein CASRRTGEGLSGNEQFF.

The V call is TRBV5-1, the J call TRBJ1-2, with D possibly being TRBD1 (5 bases). Germline CDR1 and CDR2: SGHRS and YFSETQ. The V end was cut by 4 bases, the J end by 4 bases, with 14 bases between. This CDR3 comprises 14 residues. For the CDR3, the DNA is TGCGCCAGCAGCAGCCTCGACAGCACCTATGGCTACACCTTC. This encodes CASSSLDSTYGYTF.

The gene calls are TRBV10-3 and TRBJ1-6, with 7 positions matching TRBD1. V dropped 11 bases and J dropped 5; count of bases not matched to a gene: 6. This CDR3 region has 13 residues. The germline V gene encodes CDR1 ENHRY and CDR2 SYGVKD. The CDR3 sequence is CAVGDRDNSPLHF. The CDR3 region has the DNA TGTGCCGTGGGGGACAGAGATAATTCACCCCTCCACTTT.